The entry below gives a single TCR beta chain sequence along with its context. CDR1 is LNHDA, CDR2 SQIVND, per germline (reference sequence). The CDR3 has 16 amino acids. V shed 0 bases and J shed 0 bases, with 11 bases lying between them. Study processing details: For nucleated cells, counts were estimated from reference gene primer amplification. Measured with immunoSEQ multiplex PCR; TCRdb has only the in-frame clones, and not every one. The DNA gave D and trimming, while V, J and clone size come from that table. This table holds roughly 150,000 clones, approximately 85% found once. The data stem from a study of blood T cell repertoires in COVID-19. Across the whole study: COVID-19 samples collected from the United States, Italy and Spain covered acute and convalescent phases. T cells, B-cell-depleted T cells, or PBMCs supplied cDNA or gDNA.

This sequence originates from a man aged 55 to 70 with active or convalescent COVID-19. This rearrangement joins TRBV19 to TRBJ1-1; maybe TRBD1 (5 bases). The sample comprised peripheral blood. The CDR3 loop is CASSIEEGRLNTEAFF. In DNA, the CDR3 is TGTGCCAGTAGTATAGAGGAGGGGCGTTTGAACACTGAAGCTTTCTTT. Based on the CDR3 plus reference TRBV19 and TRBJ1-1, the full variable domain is DGGITQSPKYLFRKEGQNVTLSCEQNLNHDAMYWYRQDPGQGLRLIYYSQIVNDFQKGDIAEGYSVSREKKESFPLTVTSAQKNPTAFYLCASSIEEGRLNTEAFFGQGTRLTVV.